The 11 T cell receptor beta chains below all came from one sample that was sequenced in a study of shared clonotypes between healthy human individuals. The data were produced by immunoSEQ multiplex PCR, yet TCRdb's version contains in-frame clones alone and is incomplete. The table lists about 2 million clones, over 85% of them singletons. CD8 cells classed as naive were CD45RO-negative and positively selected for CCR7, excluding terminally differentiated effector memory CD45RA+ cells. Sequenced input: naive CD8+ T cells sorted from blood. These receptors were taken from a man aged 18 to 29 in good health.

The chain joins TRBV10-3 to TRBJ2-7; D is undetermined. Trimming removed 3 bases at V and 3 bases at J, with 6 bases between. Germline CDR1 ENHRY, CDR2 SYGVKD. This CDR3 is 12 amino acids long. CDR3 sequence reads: CAISDVVYEQYF. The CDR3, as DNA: TGTGCCATCAGTGATGTTGTCTACGAGCAGTACTTC.

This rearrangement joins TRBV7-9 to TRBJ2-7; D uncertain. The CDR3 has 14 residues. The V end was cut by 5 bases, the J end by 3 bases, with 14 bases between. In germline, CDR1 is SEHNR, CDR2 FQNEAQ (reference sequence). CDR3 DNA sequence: TGTGCCAGCAGCCCCGCAATTCTGGGCTACGAGCAGTACTTC. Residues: CASSPAILGYEQYF.

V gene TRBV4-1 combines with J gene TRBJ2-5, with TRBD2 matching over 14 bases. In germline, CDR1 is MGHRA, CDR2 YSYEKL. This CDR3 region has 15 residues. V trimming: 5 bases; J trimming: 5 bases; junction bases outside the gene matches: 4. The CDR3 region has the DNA TGCGCCAGCAGCGAGGGACTAGCGGGAGTCGAGACCCAGTACTTC. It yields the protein CASSEGLAGVETQYF.

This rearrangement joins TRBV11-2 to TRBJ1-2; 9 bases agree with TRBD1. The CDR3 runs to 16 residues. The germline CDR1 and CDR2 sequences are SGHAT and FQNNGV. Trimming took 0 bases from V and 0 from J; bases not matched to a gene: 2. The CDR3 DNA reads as TGTGCCAGCAGCTTAGAGACAGGGGGAACTAACTATGGCTACACCTTC. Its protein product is CASSLETGGTNYGYTF.

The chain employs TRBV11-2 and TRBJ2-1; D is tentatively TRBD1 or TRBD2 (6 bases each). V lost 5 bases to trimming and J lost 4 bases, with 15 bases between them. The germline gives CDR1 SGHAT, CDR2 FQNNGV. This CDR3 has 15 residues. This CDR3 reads CASSPDRRAYNEQFF. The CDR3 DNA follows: TGTGCCAGCAGCCCCGACAGGAGGGCTTACAATGAGCAGTTCTTC.

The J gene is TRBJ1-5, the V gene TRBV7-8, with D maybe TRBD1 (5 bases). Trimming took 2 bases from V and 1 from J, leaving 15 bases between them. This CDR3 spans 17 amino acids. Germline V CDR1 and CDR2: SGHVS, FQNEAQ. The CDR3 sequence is CASSLREATASNQPQHF. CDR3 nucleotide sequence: TGTGCCAGCAGCTTACGGGAAGCGACAGCCAGCAATCAGCCCCAGCATTTT. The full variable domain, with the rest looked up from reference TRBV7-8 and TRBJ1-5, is GAGVSQSPRYKVAKRGQDVALRCDPISGHVSLFWYQQALGQGPEFLTYFQNEAQLDKSGLPSDRFFAERPEGSVSTLKIQRTQQEDSAVYLCASSLREATASNQPQHFGDGTRLSIL.

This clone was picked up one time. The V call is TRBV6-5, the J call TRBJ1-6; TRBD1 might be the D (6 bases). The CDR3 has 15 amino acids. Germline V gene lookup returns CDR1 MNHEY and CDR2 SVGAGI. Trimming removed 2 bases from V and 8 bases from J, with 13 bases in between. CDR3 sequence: CASSYTGGLDSPLHF. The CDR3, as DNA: TGTGCCAGCAGTTACACCGGGGGCCTCGATTCACCCCTCCACTTT.

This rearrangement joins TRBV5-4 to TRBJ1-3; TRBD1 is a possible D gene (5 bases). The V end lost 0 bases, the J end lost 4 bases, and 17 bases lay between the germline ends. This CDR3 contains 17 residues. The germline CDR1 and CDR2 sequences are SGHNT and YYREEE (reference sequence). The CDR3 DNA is TGTGCCAGCAGCTTGGGACGGCACGAGGGGAACGGAAACACCATATATTTT. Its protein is CASSLGRHEGNGNTIYF.

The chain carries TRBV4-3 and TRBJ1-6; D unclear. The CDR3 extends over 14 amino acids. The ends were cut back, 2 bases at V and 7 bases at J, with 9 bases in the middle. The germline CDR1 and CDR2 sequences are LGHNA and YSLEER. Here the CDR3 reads CASSQRDENSPLHF. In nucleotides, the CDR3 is TGCGCCAGCAGCCAACGGGATGAGAATTCACCCCTCCACTTT.

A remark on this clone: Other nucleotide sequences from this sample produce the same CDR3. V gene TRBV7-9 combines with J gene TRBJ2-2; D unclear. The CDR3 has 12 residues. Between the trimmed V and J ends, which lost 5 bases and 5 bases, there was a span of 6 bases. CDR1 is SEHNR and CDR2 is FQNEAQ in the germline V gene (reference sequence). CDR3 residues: CASSPRTGELFF. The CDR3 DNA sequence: TGTGCCAGCAGCCCGAGGACCGGGGAGCTGTTTTTT.

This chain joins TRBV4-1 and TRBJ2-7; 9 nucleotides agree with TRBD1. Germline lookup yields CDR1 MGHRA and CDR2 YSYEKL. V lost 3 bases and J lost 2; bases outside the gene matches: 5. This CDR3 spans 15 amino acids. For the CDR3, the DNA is TGCGCCAGCAGCCAGCTGACAGGGGGGGCCTACGAGCAGTACTTC. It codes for CASSQLTGGAYEQYF.